This TCR beta chain was found in a study of CD8 T cells in ankylosing spondylitis. Study-wide findings and caveats: Blood from ankylosing spondylitis patients appeared to carry a characteristic eight-variant TCR beta motif. As reported, disease-linked clones showed significant enrichment in matched ankylosing spondylitis synovial fluid. Disease-linked clones proved CD8+ and comparatively uncommon in peripheral blood.

In making TCR beta libraries, quantitative 5'-RACE with molecular barcodes was used. Each CDR3 protein is one row after TCRdb ran MiXCR on the 5' RACE reads. The table has 250,000 or so distinct CDR3 sequences, about 24% seen once. This clonotype showed up many times. As yet, its antigen is unknown. The CDR3 totals 15 residues. The germline V and J ends were trimmed by 3 bases and 4 bases, with 14 bases remaining between them. The J gene is TRBJ2-3, the V gene TRBV12-3 or TRBV12-4, with D perhaps assigned TRBD1 or TRBD2 (7 bases each). This receptor was taken from a male donor with ankylosing spondylitis or in good health (not recorded which). Source material: blood, either unsorted or a sorted T cell fraction (not recorded which). In nucleotides, the CDR3 is TGTGCCAGCAGTTTTCAGGGGGGGGCCTCAGATACGCAGTATTTT. Translation: CASSFQGGASDTQYF.